The clone carrying this TCR beta chain turned up a few times. The antigen is undetermined. The sequenced template was cDNA made from the entire isolated RNA. Profiling relied on immunoSEQ multiplex PCR, and the TCRdb table lists in-frame clones only, not all of them. The table shows roughly 350,000 clones, with around 10% occurring only once. The data originate from a study of beta chain features in type 1 diabetes. Findings of the study overall: All four CD4+ subsets from Type 1 diabetes patients carried moderately but significantly shorter TCRB CDR3s.

The CDR3 contains 11 residues. V shed 7 bases and J shed 10 bases, with 10 bases lying between them. Germline CDR1 reads WSHSY; CDR2 reads SAAADI. The source of this sequence is a man aged 30 to 39 with type 1 diabetes. The chain employs TRBV10-2 and TRBJ2-2; D possibly corresponds to TRBD1 (5 bases). Sequenced input: central memory CD4+ T cells from blood. CDR3 DNA sequence: TGCGCCAGCAAAGGGGCTGAGGAGCTGTTTTTT. This codes for CASKGAEELFF.